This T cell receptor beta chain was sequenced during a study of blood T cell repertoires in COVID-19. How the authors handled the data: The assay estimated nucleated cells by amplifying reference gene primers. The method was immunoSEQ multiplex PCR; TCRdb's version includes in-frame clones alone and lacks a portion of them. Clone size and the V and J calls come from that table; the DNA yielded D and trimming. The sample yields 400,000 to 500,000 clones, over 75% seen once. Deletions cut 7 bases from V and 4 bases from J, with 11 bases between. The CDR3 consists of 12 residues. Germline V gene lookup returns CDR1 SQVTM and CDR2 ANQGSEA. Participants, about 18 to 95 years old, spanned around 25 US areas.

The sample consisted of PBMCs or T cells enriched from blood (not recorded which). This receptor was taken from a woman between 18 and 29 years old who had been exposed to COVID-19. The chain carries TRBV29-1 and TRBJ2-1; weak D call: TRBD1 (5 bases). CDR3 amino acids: CSAQTVYNEQFF. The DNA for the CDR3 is TGCAGCGCCCAGACAGTTTACAATGAGCAGTTCTTC.